The next 29 T cell receptor beta chains were all read from a single sample in a study of shared clonotypes between healthy human individuals. TCRdb's copy holds only in-frame clones and misses some; the assay was immunoSEQ multiplex PCR. The repertoire includes hundreds of thousands of clones, 95% to 96% of them detected once, and less than 0.13% sits in the top ten. Positively selected for CCR7, the CD45RO-negative cells used as naive CD8 cells excluded terminally differentiated effector memory CD45RA+ cells. The sample taken for sequencing was naive CD8+ T cells sorted from blood. The receptors originated from a woman aged 25-40 years in good health.

The chain carries TRBV23-1 and TRBJ1-2; no definite D call. TRBV23-1 is an open reading frame whose function is uncertain. With 5 bases removed from V and 4 bases from J, the gap between germline ends came to 20 bases. CDR3 length: 16 residues. The CDR3 loop is CASSIVMRRKTYGYTF. CDR3 nucleotide sequence: TGCGCCAGCAGTATTGTGATGCGCAGAAAGACCTATGGCTACACCTTC.

This clone has just one count. The CDR3: CASSRFGSQETQYF. The CDR3 bases are TGTGCCAGTAGTCGTTTTGGCAGTCAAGAGACCCAGTACTTC. The V call is TRBV19, the J call TRBJ2-5; unclear D gene. The CDR3 runs 14 residues. Germline values: CDR1 LNHDA, CDR2 SQIVND (reference sequence). Trimming stripped 5 bases from V and 2 bases from J, with 12 bases between.

The V gene is TRBV30, the J gene TRBJ2-7; D unclear. Trimming cost V 1 base and J 3 bases, with 4 bases left between them. The CDR3 totals 11 residues. CDR1 and CDR2 (germline): GTSNPN, SVGIG (reference sequence). The CDR3 coding sequence is TGTGCCTGGAGTGGGGTCTACGAGCAGTACTTC. Amino acid sequence: CAWSGVYEQYF.

This chain joins TRBV28 and TRBJ2-2, with D unclear. The CDR3 has 15 amino acids. Per the germline V gene, CDR1 is MDHEN and CDR2 is SYDVKM. V was pared by 6 bases and J by 1 base, with 12 bases between. CDR3 DNA sequence: TGTGCCAGCAGCCCTTTAACCGGGAACACCGGGGAGCTGTTTTTT. Translation gives CASSPLTGNTGELFF.

V and J are TRBV7-9 and TRBJ2-1; no clear D. This CDR3 contains 15 residues. The germline CDR1 and CDR2 sequences are SEHNR and FQNEAQ (reference sequence). The V end lost 3 bases, the J end lost 8 bases, and 17 bases lay between the germline ends. CDR3 coding DNA: TGTGCCAGCAGCTTCGGGTTCTCACCCTCGGATGAGCAGTTCTTC. Amino acids: CASSFGFSPSDEQFF. Using reference TRBV7-9 and TRBJ2-1 for the parts outside the CDR3, the full variable domain is DTGVSQNPRHKITKRGQNVTFRCDPISEHNRLYWYRQTLGQGPEFLTYFQNEAQLEKSRLLSDRFSAERPKGSFSTLEIQRTEQGDSAMYLCASSFGFSPSDEQFFGPGTRLTVL.

The rearrangement uses TRBV28 and TRBJ2-3; TRBD2 matches at 12 bases. The ends lost 2 bases at V and 3 bases at J; junction bases unmatched: 3. The CDR3 has 16 residues. The germline gives CDR1 MDHEN, CDR2 SYDVKM. CDR3 in amino acids: CASSLPGLAGTDTQYF. CDR3 nucleotide sequence: TGTGCCAGCAGTTTACCCGGACTAGCGGGGACAGATACGCAGTATTTT.

Worth noting for this clone: This sample also contains other DNA sequences that code for the same CDR3. The V call is TRBV9, the J call TRBJ1-1; maybe TRBD1 (5 bases). CDR1 SGDLS and CDR2 YYNGEE come from the germline V gene. The germline V and J ends were trimmed by 2 bases and 4 bases, with 9 bases remaining between them. CDR3 size: 13 residues. CDR3 nucleotides: TGTGCCAGCAGCGTGGGAGGGGCCACTGAAGCTTTCTTT. Encoded protein: CASSVGGATEAFF.

The chain employs TRBV27 and TRBJ1-5; the D is unclear. This CDR3 spans 14 amino acids. Per germline, CDR1 MNHEY and CDR2 SMNVEV (reference sequence). V shed 2 bases and J shed 9 bases, with 14 bases lying between them. CDR3 protein: CASSLGLGLRPQHF. CDR3 nucleotides: TGTGCCAGCAGTTTAGGTCTAGGCTTACGGCCCCAGCATTTT.

This chain uses TRBV10-3 with TRBJ1-1; TRBD1 matches at 9 bases. With 4 bases clipped from V and 3 bases from J, the junction kept 15 bases outside the gene matches. The CDR3 spans 18 residues. Germline V gives CDR1 ENHRY, CDR2 SYGVKD. DNA for the CDR3: TGTGCCATCAGTGGGACCTCCGGGACAGGGATTCCTGACACTGAAGCTTTCTTT. Translated, it gives CAISGTSGTGIPDTEAFF.

The chain has TRBV5-8 and TRBJ2-7, with 11 positions matching TRBD2. The J segment lost 3 bases and the V segment lost 1 base, leaving 6 bases of the junction unmatched. Germline V gene lookup returns CDR1 SGHTS and CDR2 YDEGEE. This CDR3 spans 16 amino acids. Here the CDR3 reads CASSLPSGLADYEQYF. CDR3 bases: TGTGCCAGCAGCTTGCCCTCGGGACTAGCGGACTACGAGCAGTACTTC.

The chain uses TRBV18 and TRBJ1-5; D is ambiguous. This CDR3 is 13 amino acids long. CDR1 is KGHSH, CDR2 LQKENI, per germline. The germline V and J ends were trimmed by 6 bases and 7 bases, with 13 bases remaining between them. CDR3 DNA: TGTGCCAGCTCCGGAGGTGACGGGCAGCCCCAGCATTTT. Translated, it gives CASSGGDGQPQHF.

As for this clone: The same CDR3 can be traced to other DNA sequences in this sample. This chain uses TRBV27 with TRBJ1-2, with D possibly TRBD1 on 5 matching bases. Germline CDR1 and CDR2: MNHEY and SMNVEV (reference sequence). V was trimmed by 3 bases and J by 8 bases, leaving 10 bases between them. This CDR3 comprises 12 residues. In DNA, the CDR3 is TGTGCCAGCAGTTTCGGGGGATACGGCTACACCTTC. Amino acids: CASSFGGYGYTF.

The chain links TRBV7-9 to TRBJ2-1; tentatively, D is TRBD2 (7 bases). Trimming took 7 bases from V and 9 from J, leaving 31 bases between them. This CDR3 spans 18 amino acids. CDR1 SEHNR and CDR2 FQNEAQ come from the germline V gene (reference sequence). The CDR3 here is CASTKPRVGGTPRGEQFF. In DNA form, the CDR3 reads TGTGCCAGCACCAAACCCCGGGTGGGGGGGACCCCCAGGGGTGAGCAGTTCTTC.

Remarks on this clone: This sample also contains other DNA sequences that code for the same CDR3. The chain employs TRBV27 and TRBJ2-2; TRBD1 is a possible D gene (6 bases). V lost 3 bases to trimming and J lost 4 bases, with 9 bases between them. The germline V gene encodes CDR1 MNHEY and CDR2 SMNVEV (reference sequence). There are 14 residues in the CDR3. As DNA, the CDR3 is TGTGCCAGCAGTTTCGGGACAATCACCGGGGAGCTGTTTTTT. Its protein is CASSFGTITGELFF.

The chain combines TRBV28 with TRBJ2-5; D not resolved. V lost 7 bases to trimming and J lost 2 bases, with 17 bases between them. Germline lookup yields CDR1 MDHEN and CDR2 SYDVKM. The CDR3 is 15 amino acids. The CDR3 coding sequence is TGTGCCAGCAAGACCCCCATGGGGTGGCAAGAGACCCAGTACTTC. Its translation: CASKTPMGWQETQYF. Full variable domain (missing parts from reference TRBV28 and TRBJ2-5): DVKVTQSSRYLVKRTGEKVFLECVQDMDHENMFWYRQDPGLGLRLIYFSYDVKMKEKGDIPEGYSVSREKKERFSLILESASTNQTSMYLCASKTPMGWQETQYFGPGTRLLVL.

The chain employs TRBV7-9 and TRBJ1-1; TRBD1 might be the D (6 bases). The germline V and J ends were trimmed by 5 bases and 5 bases, with 18 bases remaining between them. The germline V gene encodes CDR1 SEHNR and CDR2 FQNEAQ (reference sequence). The CDR3 consists of 15 residues. CDR3 in amino acids: CASSETGGGGTEAFF. CDR3 sequence (DNA): TGTGCCAGCAGCGAAACCGGGGGCGGTGGGACTGAAGCTTTCTTT.

The rearrangement joins TRBV10-3 to TRBJ2-3; D is uncertain. CDR1 is ENHRY and CDR2 is SYGVKD in the germline V gene. The CDR3 is made up of 14 amino acids. V dropped 4 bases and J dropped 4 bases, with 12 bases sitting between them. The CDR3 reads CAISARNPPDTQYF. The CDR3 bases are TGTGCCATCAGTGCCCGGAATCCCCCAGATACGCAGTATTTT.

The chain has TRBV29-1 and TRBJ2-7; D not certain. V was trimmed by 1 base and J by 0 bases, leaving 7 bases between them. The CDR3 is 13 amino acids. CDR1 SQVTM and CDR2 ANQGSEA come from the germline V gene. CDR3 nucleotides: TGCAGCGTTGAAGGCAGCAGCTCCTACGAGCAGTACTTC. Translation gives CSVEGSSSYEQYF.

V is TRBV4-1 and J is TRBJ2-7, with D possibly being TRBD1 (5 bases). This CDR3 has 16 amino acids. Trimming shortened V by 0 bases and J by 2 bases, and 14 bases separated the two germline ends. Germline V CDR1 and CDR2: MGHRA, YSYEKL. DNA of the CDR3: TGCGCCAGCAGCCAAGATTTCCAGGGTGAACCCTACGAGCAGTACTTC. It specifies CASSQDFQGEPYEQYF.

The V call is TRBV7-3, the J call TRBJ1-5; no firm D call. V was trimmed by 2 bases and J by 2 bases, leaving 25 bases between them. Germline-derived CDR1 and CDR2 are SGHTA and FQGTGA. The CDR3 consists of 20 residues. DNA of the CDR3: TGTGCCAGCAGCTTATTGTCGAGTAGATGGGCTTTTAGGCGCAATCAGCCCCAGCATTTT. Protein: CASSLLSSRWAFRRNQPQHF.

This rearrangement joins TRBV9 to TRBJ2-2; D is unresolved. The germline V gene has CDR1 SGDLS and CDR2 YYNGEE. The CDR3 has 15 amino acids. V was cut by 4 bases and J by 0 bases, with 10 bases left in between. The CDR3 region is CASSPGIANTGELFF. CDR3 bases: TGTGCCAGCAGCCCCGGCATCGCGAACACCGGGGAGCTGTTTTTT.

The chain links TRBV4-2 to TRBJ2-1; 13 bases line up with TRBD2. Losses at the gene ends were 0 bases for V and 8 bases for J; bases not matched to a gene: 7. The length of the CDR3 is 17 residues. Germline V lookup: CDR1 LGHNA, CDR2 YNFKEQ. The CDR3 nucleotides read TGTGCCAGCAGCCAAGACGGTTGGACTAGCGGGAGTTATGAGCAGTTCTTC. Protein: CASSQDGWTSGSYEQFF.

V and J are TRBV6-1 and TRBJ2-7; the D call may be TRBD1 or TRBD2 (5 bases each). The germline V and J ends were trimmed by 3 bases and 4 bases, with 13 bases remaining between them. The germline V gene has CDR1 MNHNS and CDR2 SASEGT. This CDR3 contains 14 residues. The CDR3 coding sequence is TGTGCCAGCAGTGAGTACGGGGACGGATACGAGCAGTACTTC. Amino acids: CASSEYGDGYEQYF.

As regards this clone: Other DNA sequences in this specimen translate into the identical CDR3. This chain uses TRBV13 with TRBJ2-7; D unclear. The CDR3 loop spans 12 amino acids. Germline V gene sequence: CDR1 PRHDT, CDR2 FYEKMQ (reference sequence). V lost 0 bases, J lost 3 bases, and 3 bases lay in between. As DNA, the CDR3 is TGTGCCAGCAGCTTAGGGGGCTACGAGCAGTACTTC. This translates into CASSLGGYEQYF.

Points on this clone: One end of the junction varies from germline; a read error may be responsible. This CDR3 reads CASSYSRDPSF. CDR3 DNA sequence: TGTGCCAGCAGTTACAGCAGAGACCCATCCTTC. The V and J genes are TRBV6-1 and TRBJ2-7, with D unresolved. CDR3 length equals 11 residues. Per the germline V gene, CDR1 is MNHNS and CDR2 is SASEGT.

This chain uses TRBV4-1 with TRBJ1-1, with D unclear. The V end lost 4 bases, the J end lost 2 bases, and 14 bases lay between the germline ends. CDR3 length equals 15 residues. Germline CDR1 is MGHRA and CDR2 is YSYEKL. CDR3 residues: CASSRSGEGNTEAFF. The CDR3 nucleotides are TGCGCCAGCAGCCGTTCTGGAGAGGGAAACACTGAAGCTTTCTTT.

V gene TRBV5-8 combines with J gene TRBJ2-3; TRBD2 matches 11 bases. Unmatched junction bases numbered 17, after V lost 9 bases and J lost 8 bases. Germline V gene data show CDR1 as SGHTS and CDR2 as YDEGEE. The CDR3 runs to 16 residues. The CDR3 DNA reads as TGTGCCACGCGGGACCGGGGAACTAGCGGGAGTATTACGCAGTATTTT. As protein: CATRDRGTSGSITQYF. The complete variable domain, with remaining parts taken from reference TRBV5-8 and TRBJ2-3, reads EAGVTQSPTHLIKTRGQQATLRCSPISGHTSVYWYQQALGLGLQFLLWYDEGEERNRGNFPPRFSGRQFPNYSSELNVNALELEDSALYLCATRDRGTSGSITQYFGPGTRLTVL.

The table lists this clone with a count of one. The chain employs TRBV11-2 and TRBJ1-1, with D tentatively TRBD1 (5 bases). Trimming took off 1 base at V and 5 bases at J, with 11 bases between the two ends. This CDR3 has 14 amino acids. Germline CDR1 reads SGHAT; CDR2 reads FQNNGV. CDR3 loop: CASSLAGVETEAFF. For the CDR3, the DNA is TGTGCCAGCAGCTTAGCGGGGGTAGAGACTGAAGCTTTCTTT.

The chain recombines TRBV21-1 with TRBJ2-7; TRBD1 is taken as the D call from the table, unchecked against the DNA. TRBV21-1 is a pseudogene. This CDR3 spans 15 amino acids. The CDR3 bases are TGTGCCAGCAGCAAAAGGGGTGAAGGTACGCACGAGCAGTACTTC. Translated: CASSKRGEGTHEQYF.